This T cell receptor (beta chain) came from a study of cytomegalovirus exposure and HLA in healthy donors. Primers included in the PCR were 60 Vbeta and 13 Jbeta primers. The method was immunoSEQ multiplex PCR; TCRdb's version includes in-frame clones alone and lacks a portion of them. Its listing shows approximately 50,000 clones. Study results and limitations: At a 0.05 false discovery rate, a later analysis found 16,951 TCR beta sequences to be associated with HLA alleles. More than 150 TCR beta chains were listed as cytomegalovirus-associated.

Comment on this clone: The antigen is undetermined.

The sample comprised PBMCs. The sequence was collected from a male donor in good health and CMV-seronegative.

CDR3 in DNA: TGTGCCAGCAGCTTAGAGAGTCTAGAACAGGGACCCTCCTACAATGAGCAGTTCTTC. Residues: CASSLESLEQGPSYNEQFF. The V gene is TRBV13, the J gene TRBJ2-1; possible D gene TRBD1, 6 bases. The V end lost 1 base, the J end lost 0 bases, and 19 bases lay between the germline ends. This CDR3 comprises 19 residues. Looked up from germline, CDR1 is PRHDT and CDR2 is FYEKMQ (reference sequence).